These T cell receptor beta chains were read from a single sample in a study of T cells in Graves' hyperthyroidism and ophthalmopathy. TCRdb processed the multiplex PCR reads anew with MiXCR; each CDR3 protein has one entry. This sample has roughly 200,000 distinct CDR3 sequences, with approximately 20% found just once. Material: blood. These receptors originate from a man aged 40-55 years with Graves' hyperthyroidism. Both conserved end residues are part of each CDR3. D genes are given only for firm matches. Size values are once, few and many counts, or a class for expanded clones, and some rows have none.

>TRBD1|few|TRBV29-1|TRBJ2-5
TGCAGCGTTGATCACAGGGGATTTCAAGAGACCCAGTACTTC
CSVDHRGFQETQYF
>-|few|TRBV20-1|TRBJ1-6
TGCAGTGCTAGCGCCGGGGAGGGTGATTCACCCCTCCACTTT
CSASAGEGDSPLHF
>TRBD1|-|TRBV27|TRBJ2-7
TGTGCCAGCAGTCTCCAGGGGGCGGGATCGTCCTACGAGCAGTACTTC
CASSLQGAGSSYEQYF
>TRBD1|-|TRBV24-1|TRBJ2-5
TGTGCCACCAGTGACACGACAGGGCGGGCGGCCGAGGTCCAGTACTTC
CATSDTTGRAAEVQYF
>TRBD2|many|TRBV5-1|TRBJ2-1
TGCGCCAGCAGCTGGGGACTAGCGGGGGGCCTATACAATGAGCAGTTCTTC
CASSWGLAGGLYNEQFF
>-|many|TRBV20-1|TRBJ1-5
TGCAGTGCTACAGAGACAGTTCATAGCAATCAGCCCCAGCATTTT
CSATETVHSNQPQHF
>-|-|TRBV9|TRBJ2-2
TGTGCCAGCAGCGCCCCCCTATTCCGTGCGAACACCGGGGAGCTGTTTTTT
CASSAPLFRANTGELFF
>TRBD1|many|TRBV12-3/TRBV12-4|TRBJ2-7
TGTGCCAGCAGTTTTAGAGGGGGGACAGGGATCTACGAGCAGTACTTC
CASSFRGGTGIYEQYF
>TRBD1|many|TRBV28|TRBJ1-5
TGTGCCACCACTGGGGGACAGGGTTATCAGCCCCAGCATTTT
CATTGGQGYQPQHF
>-|many|TRBV24-1|TRBJ2-3
TGTGCCACCAGTGATCCGAGTATAGAATACACAGATACGCAGTATTTT
CATSDPSIEYTDTQYF
>-|many|TRBV28|TRBJ2-1
TGTGCCAGCAGTTTATCGGTCGATGAGCAGTTCTTC
CASSLSVDEQFF
>TRBD2|few|TRBV7-9|TRBJ2-5
TGTGCCAGCAGCACAACTAGCGTAGGGCCCCAGTACTTC
CASSTTSVGPQYF
>TRBD1|-|TRBV7-9|TRBJ2-5
TGTGCCAGCAGCGGGGACAGCAGGCAAGAGACCCAGTACTTC
CASSGDSRQETQYF
>TRBD1|-|TRBV20-1|TRBJ1-2
TGCAGTGCTAGGCGGACAGGAAATGCTAACTATGGCTACACCTTC
CSARRTGNANYGYTF